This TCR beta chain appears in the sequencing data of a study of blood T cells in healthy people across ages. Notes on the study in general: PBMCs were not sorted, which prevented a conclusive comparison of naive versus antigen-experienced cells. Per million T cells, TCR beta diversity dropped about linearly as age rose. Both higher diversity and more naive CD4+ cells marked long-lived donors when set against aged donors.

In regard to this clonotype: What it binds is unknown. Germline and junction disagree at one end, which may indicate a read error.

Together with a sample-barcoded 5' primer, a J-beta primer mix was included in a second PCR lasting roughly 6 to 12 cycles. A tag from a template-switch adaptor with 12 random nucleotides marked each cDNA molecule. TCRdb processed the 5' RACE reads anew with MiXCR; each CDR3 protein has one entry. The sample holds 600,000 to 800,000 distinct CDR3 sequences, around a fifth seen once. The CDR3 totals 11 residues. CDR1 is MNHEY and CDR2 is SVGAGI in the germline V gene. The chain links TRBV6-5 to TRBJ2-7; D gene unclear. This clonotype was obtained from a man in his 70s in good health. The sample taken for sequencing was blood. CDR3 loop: CASRYLNEQYF. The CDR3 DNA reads TGTGCCAGCAGATACTTAAACGAGCAGTACTTC.